This TCR beta chain was documented in a study of T-cell reconstitution after alpha-beta-depleted transplantation in children. The length of the CDR3 is 14 residues. Looked up from germline, CDR1 is SEHNR and CDR2 is FQNEAQ (reference sequence). V lost 3 bases, J lost 7 bases, and 13 bases lay in between. The library targeted TCRbeta and was prepared with unique molecular identifiers. TCRdb fed the PCR reads into MiXCR, producing one record per CDR3 protein. The data hold around 380,000 distinct CDR3 sequences, with approximately 11% observed a single time. The specimen comprised PBMCs from the stem cell graft donor, sampled from the stem cell graft. The receptor comes from a human donor who donated a stem cell graft to a child with acute myeloid leukemia. The chain is built from TRBV7-9 and TRBJ2-1; possibly TRBD1 or TRBD2 for D (6 bases each). This CDR3 reads CASSFGGQGNEQFF. The CDR3 DNA follows: TGTGCCAGCAGCTTTGGGGGGCAGGGAAATGAGCAGTTCTTC.